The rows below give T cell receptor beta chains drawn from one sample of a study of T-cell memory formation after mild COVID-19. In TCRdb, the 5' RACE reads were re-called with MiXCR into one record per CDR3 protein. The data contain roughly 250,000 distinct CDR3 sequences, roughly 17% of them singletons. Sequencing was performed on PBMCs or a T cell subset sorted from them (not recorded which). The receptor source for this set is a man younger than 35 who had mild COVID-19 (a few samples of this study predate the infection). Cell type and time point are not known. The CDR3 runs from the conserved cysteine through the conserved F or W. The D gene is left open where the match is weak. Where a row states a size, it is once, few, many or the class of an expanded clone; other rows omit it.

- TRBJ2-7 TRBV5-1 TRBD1 TGCGCCAGCAGCCCCACCCGGACAGGGATCACCTACGAGCAGTACTTC CASSPTRTGITYEQYF
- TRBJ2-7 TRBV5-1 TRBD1 TGCGCCAGCAGCTTGGAGGGACAGGGAGCCTACGAGCAGTACTTC CASSLEGQGAYEQYF
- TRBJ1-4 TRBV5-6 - TGTGCCAGCAGCTCGGGTACCTTGTGGGAAAAACTGTTTTTT CASSSGTLWEKLFF
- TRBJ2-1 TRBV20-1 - TGCAGTGCTAACGGCAATGAGCAGTTCTTC CSANGNEQFF
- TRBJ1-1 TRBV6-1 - TGTGCCAGCAGGAGCCTGTGGGCTACTGAAGCTTTCTTT CASRSLWATEAFF
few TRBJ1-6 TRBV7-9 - TGTGCCAGCAGCTTAGGTGTGGCAAATTCACCCCTCCACTTT CASSLGVANSPLHF
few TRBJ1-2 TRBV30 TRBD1 TGTGCCTGGAGTTCGGGGACAGGTGGCTACACCTTC CAWSSGTGGYTF
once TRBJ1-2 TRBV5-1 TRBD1 TGCGCCAGCAGCTGGGACAGGGACTATGGCTACACCTTC CASSWDRDYGYTF
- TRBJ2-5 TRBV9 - TGTGCCAGCAGCGTAGCTGGGCAGACCCAAGAGACCCAGTACTTC CASSVAGQTQETQYF
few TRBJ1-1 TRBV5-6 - TGTGCCAGCAGCTTGGCTTCGGCCGGAAACACTGAAGCTTTCTTT CASSLASAGNTEAFF
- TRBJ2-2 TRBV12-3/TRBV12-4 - TGTGCCAGCAGGTCCGGGGCAGGGTATCCCGGGGAGCTGTTTTTT CASRSGAGYPGELFF
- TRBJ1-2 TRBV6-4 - TGTGCCAGCAAGAGAGTCTGGGGTCAAGGCTACACCTTC CASKRVWGQGYTF
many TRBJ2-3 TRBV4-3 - TGCGCCAGCAGCCAAGATGGGTTTCCTCGCCCGCAGTATTTT CASSQDGFPRPQYF
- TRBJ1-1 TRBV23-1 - TGCGCCAGCAGTCGCCTCAGGGGCGTTCGCACTGAAGCTTTCTTT CASSRLRGVRTEAFF
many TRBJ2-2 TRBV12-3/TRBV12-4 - TGTGCCAGCAGTTTTGGTAGGGTTACGAACACCGGGGAGCTGTTTTTT CASSFGRVTNTGELFF
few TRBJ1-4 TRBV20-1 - TGCAGTGCCGGTGGCGGGTTCCGGGAAAAACTGTTTTTT CSAGGGFREKLFF
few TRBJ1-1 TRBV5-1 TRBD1 TGCGCCAGCAGCTTGGCCGTTGGACAGGTGGAAGCTTTCTTT CASSLAVGQVEAFF
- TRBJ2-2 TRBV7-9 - TGTGCCAGCGGCGTTCGGGAAACCGGGGAGCTGTTTTTT CASGVRETGELFF
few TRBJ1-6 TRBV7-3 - TGTGCCAGCAGCCACGGAGGGGGGCATTCACCCCTCCACTTT CASSHGGGHSPLHF
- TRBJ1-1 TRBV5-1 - TGCGCCAGCAGCTTTATCACGGGGAGCCCTGAAGCTTTCTTT CASSFITGSPEAFF
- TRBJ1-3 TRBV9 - TGTGCCAGCAGCGCCCGTCCGGGCTCTGGAAACACCATATATTTT CASSARPGSGNTIYF
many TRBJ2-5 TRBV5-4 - TGTGCCAGCAGCTTGTCTTACCAAGAGACCCAGTACTTC CASSLSYQETQYF
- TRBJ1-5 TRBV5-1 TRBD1 TGCGCCAGCAGCTTGGGGACAGGGAATTTCCAGCCCCAGCATTTT CASSLGTGNFQPQHF
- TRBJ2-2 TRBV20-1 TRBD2 TGCAGTGCCCAAATAGGACTAGCGGGGCACACCGGGGAGCTGTTTTTT CSAQIGLAGHTGELFF
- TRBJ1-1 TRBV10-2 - TGCGCCAGCAGTGAGGGGCAGGAAGCTTTCTTT CASSEGQEAFF
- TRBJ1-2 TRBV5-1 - TGCGCCAGCAGCTTGGGGACCGATCGCTATGGCTACACCTTC CASSLGTDRYGYTF
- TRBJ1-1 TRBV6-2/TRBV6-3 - TGTGCCAGCAGTTATGGACCGGGACGCCGAGGGGAAGCTTTCTTT CASSYGPGRRGEAFF
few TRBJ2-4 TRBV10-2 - TGCGCCAGCAGTGACCCTACCGTAGCCAAAAACATTCAGTACTTC CASSDPTVAKNIQYF
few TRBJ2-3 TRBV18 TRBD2 TGTGCCAGCTCACCAAACGTACTAGCGGGGGGGCTGGATACGCAGTATTTT CASSPNVLAGGLDTQYF
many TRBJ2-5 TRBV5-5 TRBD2 TGTGCCAGCAGCCCGGGGGGAATAGAAGAGACCCAGTACTTC CASSPGGIEETQYF
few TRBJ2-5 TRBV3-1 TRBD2 TGTGCCAGCAGGGGGACTAGCGGGGGGTCCTCCCAGTACTTC CASRGTSGGSSQYF
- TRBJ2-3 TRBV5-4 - TGTGCCAGCAGCTTGGCCCCCGACGCCACAGATACGCAGTATTTT CASSLAPDATDTQYF
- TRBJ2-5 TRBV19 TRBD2 TGTGCCAGTAGTATCACACCCCGGGGGGACCAAGAGACCCAGTACTTC CASSITPRGDQETQYF
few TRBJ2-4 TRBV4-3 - TGCGCCAGCAGCCAAGATACGACCAAAAACATTCAGTACTTC CASSQDTTKNIQYF
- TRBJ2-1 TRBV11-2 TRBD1 TGTGCCAGCAGCTCCGGGACAGGACCCCATGAGCAGTTCTTC CASSSGTGPHEQFF
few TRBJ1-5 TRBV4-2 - TGTGCCAGCAGCCAAGAGTCGCAGCCCCAGCATTTT CASSQESQPQHF
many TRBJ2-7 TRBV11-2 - TGTGCCAGCAGCTTAGAGATCGCGCCTAGCGCCCACGAGCAGTACTTC CASSLEIAPSAHEQYF
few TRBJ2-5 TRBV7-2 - TGTGCCAGCAGCCAAGGACAGTTCAGAACGGAGACCCAGTACTTC CASSQGQFRTETQYF
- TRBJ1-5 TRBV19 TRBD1 TGTGCCAGTAATCAACCGGGACAGGGTGGGCAGCCCCAGCATTTT CASNQPGQGGQPQHF
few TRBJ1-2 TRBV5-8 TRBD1 TGTGCCAGCAGCTATACCGGGACAGGAGGCTACACCTTC CASSYTGTGGYTF
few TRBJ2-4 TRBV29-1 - TGCAGCGTTGAAATGGCGGGCAAAAACATTCAGTACTTC CSVEMAGKNIQYF
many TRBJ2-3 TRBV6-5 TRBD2 TGTGCCAGCAGTTACTCGACTAGCGGGGGAACAGATACGCAGTATTTT CASSYSTSGGTDTQYF
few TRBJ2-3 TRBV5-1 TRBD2 TGCGCCAGCAGCCGCAGCGGGGGGCAAGATACGCAGTATTTT CASSRSGGQDTQYF
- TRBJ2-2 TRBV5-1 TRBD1 TGCGCCAGCAGCATGACAGGGGGTGTAGCCGGGGAGCTGTTTTTT CASSMTGGVAGELFF
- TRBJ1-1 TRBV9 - TGTGCCAGCAGCGCTCAGGGAGCTCCCCCGGCTTTCTTT CASSAQGAPPAFF
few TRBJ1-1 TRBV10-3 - TGTGCCATCAGTGTCTCGAACACTGAAGCTTTCTTT CAISVSNTEAFF
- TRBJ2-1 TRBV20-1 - TGCAGTGCTAGAGAAGGGGGGGCAAGTAATGAGCAGTTCTTC CSAREGGASNEQFF
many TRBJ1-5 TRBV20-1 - TGCAGTGCTAGAGCGGGGAATCAGCCCCAGCATTTT CSARAGNQPQHF
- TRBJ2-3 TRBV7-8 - TGTGCCAGCAGCTTAATGAGTCGGGGAGATACGCAGTATTTT CASSLMSRGDTQYF
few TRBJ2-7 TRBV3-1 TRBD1 TGTGCCAGCAGCCAAACCGGGACAGGGCGCGGGGAGCAGTACTTC CASSQTGTGRGEQYF
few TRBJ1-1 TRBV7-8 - TGTGCCAGCAGCCCCCGGACTGAAGCTTTCTTT CASSPRTEAFF
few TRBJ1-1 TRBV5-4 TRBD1 TGTGCCAGCAGCTTGGACAGGGGACCGGGCACTGAAGCTTTCTTT CASSLDRGPGTEAFF
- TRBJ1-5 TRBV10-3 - TGTGCCATCAGTGAGCTTGACAGGCCCCAGCATTTT CAISELDRPQHF
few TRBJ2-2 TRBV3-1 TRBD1 TGTGCCAGCAGCCAAACAGGGGGCGGCGGGGAGCTGTTTTTT CASSQTGGGGELFF
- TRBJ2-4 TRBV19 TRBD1 TGTGCCAGTAGTATTCTAGGACAGGGAGTAGCCAAAAACATTCAGTACTTC CASSILGQGVAKNIQYF
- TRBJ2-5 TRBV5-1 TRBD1 TGCGCCACCAGACAGGGCGAAGAGACCCAGTACTTC CATRQGEETQYF
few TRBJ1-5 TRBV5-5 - TGTGCCAGCAGCTTGGGACAGGCGAATCAGCCCCAGCATTTT CASSLGQANQPQHF
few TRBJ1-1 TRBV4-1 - TGCGCCAGCAGCCGGACGACGTATGTCACTGAAGCTTTCTTT CASSRTTYVTEAFF
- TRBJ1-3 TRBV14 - TGTGCCAGCAGCCGCCCAGGGAATGGAAACACCATATATTTT CASSRPGNGNTIYF
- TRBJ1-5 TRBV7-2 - TGTGCCAGCAGCTCGCGGGGGGGAAATCAGCCCCAGCATTTT CASSSRGGNQPQHF